One sample yielded the 14 T cell receptor beta chains listed below, sequenced in a study of T cell responses to AZD1222 COVID-19 vaccine. TCRdb's table, derived via immunoSEQ multiplex PCR, lists solely in-frame clones and lacks some. This table holds 100,000 to 150,000 clones, roughly nine tenths found once. The specimen was peripheral blood, collected on day 0 of AZD1222 vaccination. The origin of the receptors is an adult in good health.

The genes are TRBV28 and TRBJ2-3; tentative D call: TRBD2 (5 bases). The CDR3 loop spans 13 amino acids. V lost 7 bases to trimming and J lost 7 bases, with 15 bases between them. Germline V CDR1 and CDR2: MDHEN, SYDVKM. In DNA form, the CDR3 reads TGTGCCAGCACTCCGGGGAGAATGAATACGCAGTATTTT. Its translation is CASTPGRMNTQYF.

The rearrangement joins TRBV24-1 to TRBJ2-7; D is possibly TRBD1 (7 bases). Between the trimmed V and J ends, which lost 0 bases and 5 bases, there was a span of 13 bases. Germline CDR1 is KGHDR and CDR2 is SFDVKD. The CDR3 has 15 amino acids. The CDR3 region is CATSDLAGGLHEQYF. As DNA, the CDR3 is TGTGCCACCAGTGATTTGGCAGGGGGACTCCACGAGCAGTACTTC.

This clone was detected only once. The chain employs TRBV13 and TRBJ2-4, with 7 positions matching TRBD1. After removal of 5 bases from V and 5 bases from J, the junction contained 6 bases not matched to a gene. Per the germline V gene, CDR1 is PRHDT and CDR2 is FYEKMQ (reference sequence). The CDR3 totals 14 residues. The DNA of the CDR3 is TGTGCCAGCAGCGTAACCGGGACAGAAAACATTCAGTACTTC. Its protein product is CASSVTGTENIQYF.

The chain recombines TRBV9 with TRBJ2-1; tentatively, D is TRBD1 or TRBD2 (5 bases each). The V end lost 0 bases, the J end lost 10 bases, and 23 bases lay between the germline ends. Germline CDR1 reads SGDLS; CDR2 reads YYNGEE. This CDR3 is 17 amino acids long. The chain's CDR3 is CASSVGGRWGKGIEQFF. The CDR3 coding sequence is TGTGCCAGCAGCGTAGGGGGACGCTGGGGGAAAGGCATAGAGCAGTTCTTC.

J is TRBJ2-3 and V is TRBV11-2, with 7 bases matching TRBD1. V lost 0 bases to trimming and J lost 2 bases; unmatched junction nucleotides: 8. CDR1 and CDR2 from the germline V gene are SGHAT and FQNNGV. CDR3 length equals 17 residues. CDR3 loop: CASSLEERGRTTDTQYF. As DNA, the CDR3 is TGTGCCAGCAGCTTAGAAGAAAGGGGGCGCACCACAGATACGCAGTATTTT.

This chain joins TRBV6-5 and TRBJ1-1; D ambiguous. V was shortened by 10 bases and J by 1 base, with 13 bases between the two germline ends. Germline V gene sequence: CDR1 MNHEY, CDR2 SVGAGI. This CDR3 has 13 residues. CDR3 sequence (DNA): TGTGCCACTACAAGAGGGAGGAACACTGAAGCTTTCTTT. This codes for CATTRGRNTEAFF.

V is TRBV10-1 and J is TRBJ2-1, with D perhaps TRBD2 (5 bases). V was pared by 3 bases and J by 0 bases, with 12 bases between. The CDR3 is 16 residues long. Germline CDR1 and CDR2: WNHNN and SYGVQD (reference sequence). The CDR3, as DNA: TGCGCCAGCAGTGACCTTGGGAGTAGCTCCTACAATGAGCAGTTCTTC. Translation: CASSDLGSSSYNEQFF.

This clone showed up just once. The V call is TRBV10-3, the J call TRBJ1-2; D perhaps matches TRBD1 (5 bases). V lost 8 bases, J lost 8 bases, and 15 bases lay in between. The CDR3 totals 12 residues. CDR1 and CDR2 from the germline V gene are ENHRY and SYGVKD. CDR3 residues: CAIGRQTDGYTF. The CDR3 DNA reads TGTGCCATCGGGAGACAGACAGACGGCTACACCTTC.

V and J are TRBV28 and TRBJ1-1; D is undetermined. Trimming removed 3 bases from V and 5 bases from J, with 10 bases in between. Germline CDR1 is MDHEN and CDR2 is SYDVKM. The CDR3 covers 13 residues. In DNA form, the CDR3 reads TGTGCCAGCAGTTTCCCGGGGATTACTGAAGCTTTCTTT. Protein product: CASSFPGITEAFF. The whole variable domain, filled in from reference TRBV28 and TRBJ1-1, reads DVKVTQSSRYLVKRTGEKVFLECVQDMDHENMFWYRQDPGLGLRLIYFSYDVKMKEKGDIPEGYSVSREKKERFSLILESASTNQTSMYLCASSFPGITEAFFGQGTRLTVV.

This clone was counted once. The CDR3 protein is CATSRDLGRQETQYF. CDR3 nucleotides: TGTGCCACCAGCAGAGATCTGGGGAGACAAGAGACCCAGTACTTC. V usage is TRBV15 and J usage is TRBJ2-5; the D gene is possibly TRBD2 (5 bases). V dropped 0 bases and J dropped 2 bases, with 10 bases sitting between them. The CDR3 runs 15 residues. Germline loops: CDR1 LNHNV, CDR2 YYDKDF (reference sequence).

This rearrangement joins TRBV19 to TRBJ1-5; D gene ambiguous. Germline V gene data show CDR1 as LNHDA and CDR2 as SQIVND (reference sequence). There are 14 residues in the CDR3. Trimming removed 5 bases from V and 3 bases from J, with 11 bases in between. Here the CDR3 reads CASSYGYSNQPQHF. The CDR3 DNA sequence: TGTGCCAGTAGTTACGGGTATTCCAATCAGCCCCAGCATTTT.

This chain uses TRBV6-4 with TRBJ1-2; D is unresolved. This CDR3 has 14 residues. V was cut by 3 bases and J by 2 bases, with 10 bases left in between. Germline CDR1 and CDR2: MRHNA and SNTAGT. In nucleotides, the CDR3 is TGTGCCAGCAGTGATGAGGGCTCCAACTATGGCTACACCTTC. It translates to CASSDEGSNYGYTF.

The chain joins TRBV20-1 to TRBJ1-2, with a weak D call TRBD1 (6 bases). This CDR3 region has 10 residues. The V and J ends lost 3 bases and 7 bases respectively, with 6 bases between them. CDR1 and CDR2 from the germline V gene are DFQATT and SNEGSKA (reference sequence). CDR3 sequence reads: CSARTGGYTF. The CDR3 nucleotides read TGCAGTGCTAGGACAGGTGGCTACACCTTC.

This sequence joins TRBV20-1 and TRBJ2-1; TRBD1 or TRBD2 may be the D gene (5 bases each). The V end was cut by 3 bases, the J end by 8 bases, with 5 bases between. CDR1 is DFQATT, CDR2 SNEGSKA, per germline (reference sequence). The CDR3 has 10 residues. This CDR3 is CSARGHEQFF. The CDR3, as DNA: TGCAGTGCTAGGGGACATGAGCAGTTCTTC.